This T cell receptor (beta chain) was captured in a study of cytomegalovirus exposure and HLA in healthy donors. PCR was performed using 60 Vbeta and 13 Jbeta primers. The data were produced by immunoSEQ multiplex PCR, yet TCRdb's version contains in-frame clones alone and is incomplete. The table includes about 67,000 clones, 85% to 90% detected once. This CDR3 spans 14 amino acids. Germline loops: CDR1 SGHRS, CDR2 YFSETQ. V dropped 0 bases and J dropped 8 bases, with 9 bases sitting between them. The sample comprised PBMCs. This clonotype was obtained from a woman in her twenties or thirties in good health and CMV-seropositive. This chain connects TRBV5-1 to TRBJ1-6, with unresolved D. Here the CDR3 DNA reads TGCGCCAGCAGCTTGGGCAGGAACCATTCACCCCTCCACTTT. Translated, it gives CASSLGRNHSPLHF.